These T cell receptor beta chains were read from a single sample in a study of Ad26.COV2.S vaccination and SARS-CoV-2 variants. Libraries were prepared by immunoSEQ multiplex PCR; TCRdb keeps only in-frame clonotypes and omits some of them. Here the sample spans 250,000 or so clones, 87% being singletons. Specimen: peripheral blood, collected in a trial of Ad26.COV2.S vaccine versus placebo. The receptors here all came from a person aged 18-60 years who received the Ad26.COV2.S COVID-19 vaccine or a placebo. CDR3s leave out the opening cysteine and the closing phenylalanine or tryptophan. Fields, in order: clone size, J gene, V gene, CDR3 protein. Clone size is stated in some rows and not others, as once, few, many or a class when expanded.

NA,TRBJ1-4,TRBV6-2/TRBV6-3,ASSPGTNEKLF
NA,TRBJ2-7,TRBV30,AWTHEGRGDSYEQY
once,TRBJ1-2,TRBV7-6,ASSLVAGNYGYT
once,TRBJ1-2,TRBV9,ASMGAPGYGYT
NA,TRBJ1-2,TRBV19,ASSIQGERGYT
once,TRBJ2-3,TRBV4-3,ASSWDRGGPDTQY
NA,TRBJ2-4,TRBV5-1,ASSLWASGRAKNIQY
NA,TRBJ1-2,TRBV4-1,ASSPPGQGSLYGYT
NA,TRBJ2-2,TRBV12-3/TRBV12-4,ASNSYTAGELF
NA,TRBJ2-3,TRBV30,AWSGLLLPTSTDTQY
NA,TRBJ1-4,TRBV5-1,ASSPGREGEKLF
NA,TRBJ2-3,TRBV30,AWSAFGDTQY
NA,TRBJ2-5,TRBV6-1,ASSVPPGRSRETQY
NA,TRBJ1-1,TRBV4-2,ASSQRYGADTEAF
NA,TRBJ2-1,TRBV3-1/TRBV3-2,ASSTQRPMDEQF
NA,TRBJ1-1,TRBV5-1,ASSLGTGTTPEAF
NA,TRBJ1-5,TRBV4-3,ASSQDPAGGNQPQH
NA,TRBJ2-1,TRBV10-3,AISHPLGYEQF
NA,TRBJ1-2,TRBV11-2,ASSLHQNNYGYT
NA,TRBJ1-1,TRBV7-2,ASSPTGKGTEAF
NA,TRBJ2-5,TRBV4-3,ASSQSFSGETQY